This TCR beta chain was found in a study of immune evolution from preneoplasia to lung adenocarcinoma. Study-wide findings and caveats: Normal lung had highest clonality; later lesions appeared denser, more diverse. From normal lung to invasive adenocarcinoma, top clone frequencies appeared to decrease.

With respect to this clone: Its antigen is not known.

Repertoires were generated with immunoSEQ multiplex PCR, while TCRdb's copy carries only in-frame clones and drops some. The profile shows 8,000 to 10,000 clones, over 60% of them singletons. The V end was cut by 7 bases, the J end by 7 bases, with 13 bases between. CDR1 and CDR2 (germline): MDHEN, SYDVKM. The CDR3 runs to 12 residues. Histologic diagnosis was independently verified by two lung pathologists. This TCR came from a person aged 65 to 85 with lung adenocarcinoma. Some clones in this sample may be carry-over from other donors' samples. V is TRBV28 and J is TRBJ1-2, with TRBD1 as a possible D gene (5 bases). The sequencing sample was made of FFPE minimally invasive lung adenocarcinoma tissue. CDR3 in DNA: TGTGCCAGCACAAAGGTGGGACTTGGCTACACCTTC. Residues: CASTKVGLGYTF.